Sequencing of this T cell receptor beta chain was carried out in a study of blood T cell repertoires in COVID-19. Across the study: Sample material is recorded as cDNA or gDNA derived from T cells, B-cell-depleted T cells, or PBMCs.

The data were produced by immunoSEQ multiplex PCR, yet TCRdb's version contains in-frame clones alone and is incomplete. The table includes 280,000 or so clones, 83% detected once. Sequences were obtained from peripheral blood. The TCR was taken from a woman aged 50 to 60 who had recovered from COVID-19.

The CDR3 spells CASSLGTGATQFF. Written as DNA, the CDR3 is TGTGCCAGCAGCCTAGGGACAGGGGCCACACAGTTCTTC. The chain combines TRBV7-3 with TRBJ2-1; 10 positions match TRBD1. CDR3 length: 13 amino acids. The germline CDR1 and CDR2 sequences are SGHTA and FQGTGA. With V trimmed by 5 bases and J by 13 bases, 8 bases remained unmatched.